The clone carrying this T cell receptor beta chain has ten or more counts. Its matching antigen is unknown. TCRdb reprocessed the multiplex PCR reads with MiXCR, giving one entry per CDR3 protein. The sample contains 150,000 to 250,000 distinct CDR3 sequences, around 33% of which appear only once. The source of the sample is a study of breast tumors, draining lymph nodes, adjacent tissues. The germline gives CDR1 LNHDA, CDR2 SQIVND (reference sequence). The CDR3 consists of 14 residues. Trimming pared 4 bases from V and 6 bases from J, leaving 16 bases between. Study observations and caveats: Compared with lymph nodes, tumors were less diverse; compared with nontumor tissue, more. The data were judged consistent with most tumor T cells coming from lymph node and expanding in tumor. Luminal-like breast cancer showed significantly greater tumor-nontumor repertoire similarity than basal-like breast cancer did. The lymph node origin of tumor T cells was framed as consistent with a hypothesis, not demonstrated.

The lymph nodes were axillary draining lymph nodes from breast cancer patients. The chain carries TRBV19 and TRBJ2-7; D perhaps matches TRBD2 (5 bases). The clonotype was recovered from a female donor with breast cancer. Some clones in this sample may be carry-over from other donors' samples. Sequencing used axillary lymph node tissue. This CDR3 reads CASSRKAELIEQYF. CDR3 coding DNA: TGTGCCAGTAGTAGAAAAGCGGAGCTGATCGAGCAGTACTTC.